The entry below describes one T cell receptor beta chain. As yet, its antigen is unknown. This record comes from a study of T cell clones after liver transplantation. The study's findings and limits: These preliminary findings come from unstandardized post-transplant sampling times.

Germline lookup yields CDR1 MDHEN and CDR2 SYDVKM. Trimming removed 10 bases from V and 10 bases from J, with 13 bases in between. The CDR3 loop spans 10 amino acids. Libraries were prepared by immunoSEQ multiplex PCR; TCRdb keeps only in-frame clonotypes and omits some of them. In the table there are more than 95,000 clones, 82% of which are singletons. The receptor comes from a human donor who received a liver transplant. The sample in question was CD4+ T cells from blood, obtained before liver transplant. The chain employs TRBV28 and TRBJ1-1; maybe TRBD1 (5 bases). The CDR3 protein is CATQELGAFF. CDR3 nucleotide sequence: TGTGCCACACAGGAATTGGGAGCTTTCTTT.